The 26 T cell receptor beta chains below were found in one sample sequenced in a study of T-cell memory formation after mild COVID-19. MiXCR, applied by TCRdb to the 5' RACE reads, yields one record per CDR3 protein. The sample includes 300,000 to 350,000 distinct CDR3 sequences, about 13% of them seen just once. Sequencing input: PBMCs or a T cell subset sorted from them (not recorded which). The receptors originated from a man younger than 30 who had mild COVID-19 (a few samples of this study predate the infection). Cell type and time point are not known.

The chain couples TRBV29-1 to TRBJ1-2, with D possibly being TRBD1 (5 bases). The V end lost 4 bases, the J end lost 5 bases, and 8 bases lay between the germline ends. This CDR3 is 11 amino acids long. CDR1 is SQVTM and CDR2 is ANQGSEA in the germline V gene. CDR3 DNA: TGCAGCGTTGGCCAGGGATATGGCTACACCTTC. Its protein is CSVGQGYGYTF.

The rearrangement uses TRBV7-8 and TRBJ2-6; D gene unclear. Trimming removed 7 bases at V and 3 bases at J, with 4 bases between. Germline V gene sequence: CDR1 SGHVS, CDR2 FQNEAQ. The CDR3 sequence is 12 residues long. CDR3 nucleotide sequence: TGTGCCAGCACAAATGGGGCCAACGTCCTGACTTTC. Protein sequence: CASTNGANVLTF.

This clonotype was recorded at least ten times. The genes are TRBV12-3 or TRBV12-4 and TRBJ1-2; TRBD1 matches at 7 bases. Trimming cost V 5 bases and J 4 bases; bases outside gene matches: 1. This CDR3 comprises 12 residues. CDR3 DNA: TGTGCCAGCAGTCGGGACAGCTATGGCTACACCTTC. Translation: CASSRDSYGYTF.

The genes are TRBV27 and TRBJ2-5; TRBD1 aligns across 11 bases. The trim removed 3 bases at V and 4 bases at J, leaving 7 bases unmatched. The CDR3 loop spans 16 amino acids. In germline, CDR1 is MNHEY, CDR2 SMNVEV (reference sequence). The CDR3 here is CASSFTGTGGPETQYF. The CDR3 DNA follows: TGTGCCAGCAGTTTTACCGGGACAGGGGGTCCAGAGACCCAGTACTTC.

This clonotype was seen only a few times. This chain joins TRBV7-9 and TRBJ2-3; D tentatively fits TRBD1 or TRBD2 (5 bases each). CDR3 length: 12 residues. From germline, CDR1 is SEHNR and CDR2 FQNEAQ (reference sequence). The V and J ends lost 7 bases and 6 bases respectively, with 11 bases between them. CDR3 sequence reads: CASKRDADTQYF. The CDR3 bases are TGTGCCAGCAAAAGGGACGCGGATACGCAGTATTTT.

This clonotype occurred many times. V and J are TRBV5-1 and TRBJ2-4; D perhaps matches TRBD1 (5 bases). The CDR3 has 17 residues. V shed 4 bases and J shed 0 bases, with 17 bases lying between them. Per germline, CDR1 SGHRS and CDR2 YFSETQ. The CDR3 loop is CASSHGERRAAKNIQYF. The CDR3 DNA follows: TGCGCCAGCAGCCACGGTGAGCGCAGGGCAGCCAAAAACATTCAGTACTTC.

CDR3: CASITTGGGTGELFF. The CDR3 DNA sequence: TGTGCCAGCATAACGACAGGGGGCGGCACCGGGGAGCTGTTTTTT. The chain has TRBV12-3 or TRBV12-4 and TRBJ2-2; 10 nucleotides agree with TRBD1. The V and J ends lost 7 bases and 4 bases, in that order; junction bases with no gene match: 6. CDR3 length equals 15 residues.

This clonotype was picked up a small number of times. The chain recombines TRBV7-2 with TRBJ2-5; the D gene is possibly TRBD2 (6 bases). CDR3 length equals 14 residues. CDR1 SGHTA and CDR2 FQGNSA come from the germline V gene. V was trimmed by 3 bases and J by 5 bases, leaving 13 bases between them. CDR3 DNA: TGTGCCAGCAGCTTCGGGGGAAGCGCCGAGACCCAGTACTTC. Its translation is CASSFGGSAETQYF.

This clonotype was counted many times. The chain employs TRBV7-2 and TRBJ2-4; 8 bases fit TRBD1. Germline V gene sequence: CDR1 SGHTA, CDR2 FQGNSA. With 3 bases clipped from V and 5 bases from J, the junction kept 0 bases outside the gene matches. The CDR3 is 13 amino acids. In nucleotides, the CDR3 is TGTGCCAGCAGCTTGGACAGGGAAAACATTCAGTACTTC. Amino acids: CASSLDRENIQYF.

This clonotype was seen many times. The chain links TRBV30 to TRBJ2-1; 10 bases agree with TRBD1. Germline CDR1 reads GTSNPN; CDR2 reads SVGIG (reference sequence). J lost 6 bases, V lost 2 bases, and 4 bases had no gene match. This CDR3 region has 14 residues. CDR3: CAWSLGTGVNEQFF. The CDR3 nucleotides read TGTGCCTGGAGTCTAGGGACAGGGGTCAATGAGCAGTTCTTC.

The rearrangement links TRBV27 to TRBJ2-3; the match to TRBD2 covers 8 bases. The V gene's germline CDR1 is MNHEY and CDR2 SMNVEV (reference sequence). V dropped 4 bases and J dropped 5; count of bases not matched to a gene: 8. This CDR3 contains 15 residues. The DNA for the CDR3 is TGTGCCAGCAGTTCACCGGGACTAGGAAAAGATACGCAGTATTTT. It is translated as CASSSPGLGKDTQYF.

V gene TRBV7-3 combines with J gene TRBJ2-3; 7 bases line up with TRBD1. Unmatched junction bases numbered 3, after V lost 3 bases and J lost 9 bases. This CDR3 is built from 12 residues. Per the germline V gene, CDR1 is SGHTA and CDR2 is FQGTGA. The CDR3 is CASSFLGGTQYF. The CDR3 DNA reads TGTGCCAGCAGCTTTCTAGGGGGCACGCAGTATTTT.

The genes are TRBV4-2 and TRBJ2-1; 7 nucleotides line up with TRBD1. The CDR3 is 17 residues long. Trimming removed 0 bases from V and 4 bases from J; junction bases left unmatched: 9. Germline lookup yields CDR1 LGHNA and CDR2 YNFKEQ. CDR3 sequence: CASSQDGTGTAYNEQFF. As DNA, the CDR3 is TGTGCCAGCAGCCAAGATGGGACCGGGACAGCGTACAATGAGCAGTTCTTC.

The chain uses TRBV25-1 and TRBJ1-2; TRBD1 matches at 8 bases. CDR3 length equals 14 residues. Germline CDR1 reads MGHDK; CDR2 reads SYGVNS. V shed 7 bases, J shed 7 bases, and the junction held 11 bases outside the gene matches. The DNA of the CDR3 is TGTGCCAGCACTACTCTGGGGGGGACAGGTGGCTACACCTTC. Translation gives CASTTLGGTGGYTF.

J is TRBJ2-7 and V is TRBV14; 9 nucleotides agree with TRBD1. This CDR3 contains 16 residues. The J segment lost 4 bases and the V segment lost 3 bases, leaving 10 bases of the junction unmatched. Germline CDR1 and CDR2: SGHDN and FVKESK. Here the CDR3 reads CASSQLGTGLTYEQYF. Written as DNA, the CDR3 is TGTGCCAGCAGCCAGCTCGGGACAGGGCTCACTTACGAGCAGTACTTC.

The CDR3, as DNA: TGTGCCAGCAGCTTGGTTTGGGACAGCAGCACAGATACGCAGTATTTT. Protein: CASSLVWDSSTDTQYF. The gene calls are TRBV5-6 and TRBJ2-3, with TRBD1 matching over 7 bases. With V trimmed by 0 bases and J by 0 bases, 4 bases remained unmatched. The CDR3 loop spans 16 amino acids. Germline values: CDR1 SGHDT, CDR2 YYEEEE.

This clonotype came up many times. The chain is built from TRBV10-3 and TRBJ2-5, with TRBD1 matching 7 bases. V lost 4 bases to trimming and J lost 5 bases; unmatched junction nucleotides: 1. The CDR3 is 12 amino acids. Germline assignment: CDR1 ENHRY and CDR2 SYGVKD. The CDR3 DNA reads TGTGCCATCAGTGTACAGGGGGAGACCCAGTACTTC. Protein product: CAISVQGETQYF.

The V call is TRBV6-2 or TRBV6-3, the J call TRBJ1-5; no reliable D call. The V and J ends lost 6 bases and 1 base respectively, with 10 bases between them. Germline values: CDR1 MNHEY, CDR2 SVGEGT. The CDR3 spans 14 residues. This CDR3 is CASSSRRSNQPQHF. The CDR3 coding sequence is TGTGCCAGCAGCTCGAGACGGAGCAATCAGCCCCAGCATTTT.

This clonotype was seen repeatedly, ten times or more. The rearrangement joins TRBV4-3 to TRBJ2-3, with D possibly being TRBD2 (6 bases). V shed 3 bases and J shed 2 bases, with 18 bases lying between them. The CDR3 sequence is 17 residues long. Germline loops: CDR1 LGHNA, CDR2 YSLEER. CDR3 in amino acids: CASSQGSPGDVTDTQYF. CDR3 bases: TGCGCCAGCAGCCAGGGGTCTCCGGGGGACGTCACAGATACGCAGTATTTT.

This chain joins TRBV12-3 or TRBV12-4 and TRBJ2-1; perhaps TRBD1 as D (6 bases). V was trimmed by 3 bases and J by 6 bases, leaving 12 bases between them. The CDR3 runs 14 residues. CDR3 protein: CASSLVDRSNEQFF. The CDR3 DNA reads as TGTGCCAGCAGTTTGGTCGACAGGTCCAATGAGCAGTTCTTC.

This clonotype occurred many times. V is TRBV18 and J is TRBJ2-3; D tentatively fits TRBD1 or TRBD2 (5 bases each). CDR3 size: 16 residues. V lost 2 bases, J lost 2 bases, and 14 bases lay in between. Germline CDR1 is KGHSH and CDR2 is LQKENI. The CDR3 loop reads CASSPVGPPITDTQYF. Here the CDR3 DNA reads TGTGCCAGCTCACCAGTGGGACCCCCCATCACAGATACGCAGTATTTT. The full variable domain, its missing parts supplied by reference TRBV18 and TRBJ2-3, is NAGVMQNPRHLVRRRGQEARLRCSPMKGHSHVYWYRQLPEEGLKFMVYLQKENIIDESGMPKERFSAEFPKEGPSILRIQQVVRGDSAAYFCASSPVGPPITDTQYFGPGTRLTVL.

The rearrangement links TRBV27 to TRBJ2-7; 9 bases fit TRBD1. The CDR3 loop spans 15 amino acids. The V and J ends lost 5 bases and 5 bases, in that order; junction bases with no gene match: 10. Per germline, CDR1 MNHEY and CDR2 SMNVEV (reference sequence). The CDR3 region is CASSRTGQGLNEQYF. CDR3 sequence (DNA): TGTGCCAGCAGTCGAACGGGACAGGGATTGAACGAGCAGTACTTC.

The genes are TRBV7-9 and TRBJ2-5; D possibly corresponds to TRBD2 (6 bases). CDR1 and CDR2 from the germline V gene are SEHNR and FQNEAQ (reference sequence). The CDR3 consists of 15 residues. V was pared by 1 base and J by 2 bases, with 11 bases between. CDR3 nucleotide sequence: TGTGCCAGCAGCTTAGAGCCCGGGGGACAAGAGACCCAGTACTTC. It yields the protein CASSLEPGGQETQYF. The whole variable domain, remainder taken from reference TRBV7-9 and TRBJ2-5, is DTGVSQNPRHKITKRGQNVTFRCDPISEHNRLYWYRQTLGQGPEFLTYFQNEAQLEKSRLLSDRFSAERPKGSFSTLEIQRTEQGDSAMYLCASSLEPGGQETQYFGPGTRLLVL.

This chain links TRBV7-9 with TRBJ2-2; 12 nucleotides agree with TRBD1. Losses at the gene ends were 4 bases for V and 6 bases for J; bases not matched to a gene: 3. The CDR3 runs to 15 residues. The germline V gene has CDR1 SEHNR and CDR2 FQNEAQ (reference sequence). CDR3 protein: CASSSGQGAAGELFF. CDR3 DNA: TGTGCCAGCAGCTCGGGACAGGGGGCCGCCGGGGAGCTGTTTTTT. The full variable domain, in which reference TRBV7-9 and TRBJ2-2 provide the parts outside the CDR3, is DTGVSQNPRHKITKRGQNVTFRCDPISEHNRLYWYRQTLGQGPEFLTYFQNEAQLEKSRLLSDRFSAERPKGSFSTLEIQRTEQGDSAMYLCASSSGQGAAGELFFGEGSRLTVL.

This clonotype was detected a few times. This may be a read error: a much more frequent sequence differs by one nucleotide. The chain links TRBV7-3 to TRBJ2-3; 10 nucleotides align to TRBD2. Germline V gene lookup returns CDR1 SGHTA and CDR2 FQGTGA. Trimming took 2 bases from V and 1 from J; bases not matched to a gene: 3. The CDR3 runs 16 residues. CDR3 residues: CASSLRLAGGTDTQYF. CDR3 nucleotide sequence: TGTGCCAGCAGCTTACGCCTAGCGGGGGGCACAGATACGCAGTATTTT.

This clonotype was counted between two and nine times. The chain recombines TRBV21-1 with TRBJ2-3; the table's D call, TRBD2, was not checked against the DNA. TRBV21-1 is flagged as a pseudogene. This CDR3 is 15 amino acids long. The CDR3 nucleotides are TGTGCCAGCCCTCTAGCGGGGGCCTTCACAGATACGCAGTATTTT. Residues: CASPLAGAFTDTQYF.